This T cell receptor beta chain was retrieved from a study of blood T cell repertoires in COVID-19. Study context: T cells, B-cell-depleted T cells, or PBMCs supplied cDNA or gDNA.

Generated by immunoSEQ multiplex PCR, the TCRdb table keeps only in-frame clones and is missing some. Of some 90,000 clones listed, around 88% are singletons. The CDR3 runs to 12 residues. Trimming cost V 5 bases and J 7 bases, with 10 bases left between them. V is TRBV12-3 or TRBV12-4 and J is TRBJ2-3; D not certain. The source material was peripheral blood. The sequence was obtained from a man at least 80 years old with active or convalescent COVID-19. CDR3 DNA sequence: TGTGCCAGCAGTAGTGCCGGTTATACGCAGTATTTT. This translates into CASSSAGYTQYF.